The sequence of this T cell receptor (beta chain) was determined in a study of circulating CD8 cells and anti-PD-1 response in melanoma. For the study at large: Treatment was intravenous nivolumab at 3 mg/kg every 2 weeks. Whole-study results and caveats: Replicates were generally not done for experiments.

The CDR3 covers 16 residues. Germline V lookup: CDR1 DFQATT, CDR2 SNEGSKA (reference sequence). The QIAseq Immune Repertoire TCR panel built the libraries from around 15 ng of total RNA. TCRdb re-derived calls from the reads in MiXCR, one entry per CDR3 protein. Of some 360 distinct CDR3 sequences in the sample, about 7.4% were seen once. Sorting of live CD3+CD8+TCRalphabeta+ cells by PD-1 and/or TIGIT gave four subsets. This clonotype occurred a few times. What it binds is unknown. Its ends do not fully match the called genes, so a read error is possible. This sample comprised CD8+ T cells from PBMCs, obtained at baseline or after one month of anti-PD-1 therapy (not recorded which). V and J are TRBV20-1 and TRBJ2-1; 9 nucleotides line up with TRBD2. The receptor's source is a human donor with melanoma. CDR3 nucleotides: TGCAGTGCCAGCCCTGATACCGGGACTAGCTACGATGAGCAGTTCTTC. Protein sequence: CSASPDTGTSYDEQFF.